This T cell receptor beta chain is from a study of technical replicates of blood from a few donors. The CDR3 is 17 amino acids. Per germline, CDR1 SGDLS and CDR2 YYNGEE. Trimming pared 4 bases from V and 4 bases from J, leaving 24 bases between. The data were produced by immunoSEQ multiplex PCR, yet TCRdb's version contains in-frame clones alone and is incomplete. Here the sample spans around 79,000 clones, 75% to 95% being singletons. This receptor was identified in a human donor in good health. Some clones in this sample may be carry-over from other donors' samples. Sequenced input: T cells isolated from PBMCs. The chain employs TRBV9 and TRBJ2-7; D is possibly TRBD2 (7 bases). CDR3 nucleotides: TGTGCCAGCAGCCCTGCTCGTACAAGGGAGGGGGAATACGAGCAGTACTTC. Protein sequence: CASSPARTREGEYEQYF.